This TCR beta chain is drawn from a study of beta chain features in type 1 diabetes. Study-level results: Type 1 diabetes patients had TCRB CDR3s that were shorter (moderately but significantly so) in all four CD4+ subsets.

What was sequenced were expressed TCRB transcripts, since all of the isolated RNA had been reverse transcribed. Here immunoSEQ multiplex PCR was the method, and the copy in TCRdb shows in-frame clones only, minus some. The sample lists a few hundred thousand clones; roughly an eighth were seen once. Of note for this clone: As yet, its antigen is unknown.

V gave up 2 bases and J gave up 1 base, with 16 bases separating them. The CDR3 runs to 16 residues. Germline V gene data show CDR1 as GTSNPN and CDR2 as SVGIG (reference sequence). The chain is built from TRBV30 and TRBJ2-3; weak D call: TRBD1 (5 bases). This receptor was obtained from a man aged 25 to 40 with type 1 diabetes. The sequenced material came from naive CD4+ T cells from blood. CDR3 residues: CAWSPRGVGGTDTQYF. The CDR3 DNA sequence: TGTGCCTGGAGTCCCCGCGGTGTAGGGGGCACAGATACGCAGTATTTT.